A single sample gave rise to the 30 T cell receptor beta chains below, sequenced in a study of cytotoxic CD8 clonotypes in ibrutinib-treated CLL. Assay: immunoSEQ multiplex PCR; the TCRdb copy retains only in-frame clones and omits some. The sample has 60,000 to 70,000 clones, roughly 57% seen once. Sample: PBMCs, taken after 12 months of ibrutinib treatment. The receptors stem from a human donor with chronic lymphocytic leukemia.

CDR3 sequence (DNA): TGTGCCAGCAGTGTTCCGGGACAGGCTGGCACCGGGGAGCTGTTTTTT. Its protein is CASSVPGQAGTGELFF. The J gene is TRBJ2-2, the V gene TRBV6-9, with 8 nucleotides matching TRBD1. Germline values: CDR1 MNHGY, CDR2 SVAAGI. J lost 4 bases, V lost 5 bases, and 9 bases had no gene match. This CDR3 is 16 amino acids long.

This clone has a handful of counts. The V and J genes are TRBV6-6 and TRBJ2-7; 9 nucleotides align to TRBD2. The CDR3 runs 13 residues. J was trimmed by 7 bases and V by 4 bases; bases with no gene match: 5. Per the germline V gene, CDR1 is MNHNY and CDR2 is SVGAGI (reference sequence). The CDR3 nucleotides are TGTGCCAGCAGTTCGCGCGGGGGGGGTGAGCAGTACTTC. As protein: CASSSRGGGEQYF.

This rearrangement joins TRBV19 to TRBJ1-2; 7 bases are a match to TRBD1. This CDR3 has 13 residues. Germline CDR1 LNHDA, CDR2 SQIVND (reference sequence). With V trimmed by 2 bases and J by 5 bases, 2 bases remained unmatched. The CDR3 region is CASSIKTGYGYTF. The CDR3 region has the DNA TGTGCCAGTAGTATAAAGACAGGGTATGGCTACACCTTC.

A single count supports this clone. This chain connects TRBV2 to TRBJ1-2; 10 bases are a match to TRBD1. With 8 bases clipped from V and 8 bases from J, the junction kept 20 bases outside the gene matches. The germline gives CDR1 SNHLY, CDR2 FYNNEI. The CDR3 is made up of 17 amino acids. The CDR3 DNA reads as TGTGCCAGCCGACCCATACGAATAGACAGGGGGCGAGGGGGCTACACCTTC. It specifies CASRPIRIDRGRGGYTF.

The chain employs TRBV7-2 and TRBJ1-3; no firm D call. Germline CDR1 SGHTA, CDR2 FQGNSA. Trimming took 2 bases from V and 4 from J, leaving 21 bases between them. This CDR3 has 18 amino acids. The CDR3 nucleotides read TGTGCCAGCAGCTTATTTATAAGTTCCTATGGGATCGGAAACACCATATATTTT. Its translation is CASSLFISSYGIGNTIYF.

The CDR3, as DNA: TGTGCCAGCAGAACACAGGGGATCAATCAGCCCCAGCATTTT. Its translation is CASRTQGINQPQHF. V is TRBV6-6 and J is TRBJ1-5; 7 bases are shared with TRBD1. Germline CDR1 is MNHNY and CDR2 is SVGAGI (reference sequence). The CDR3 loop spans 14 amino acids. Germline trimming cut 6 bases from V and 3 bases from J; bases unmatched to any gene: 5.

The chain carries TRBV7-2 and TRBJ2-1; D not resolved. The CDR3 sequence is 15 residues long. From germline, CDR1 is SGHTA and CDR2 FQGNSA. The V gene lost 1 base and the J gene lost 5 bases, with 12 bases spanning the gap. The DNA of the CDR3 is TGTGCCAGCAGCTTAGTCCCGAACCCTCACAATGAGCAGTTCTTC. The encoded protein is CASSLVPNPHNEQFF.

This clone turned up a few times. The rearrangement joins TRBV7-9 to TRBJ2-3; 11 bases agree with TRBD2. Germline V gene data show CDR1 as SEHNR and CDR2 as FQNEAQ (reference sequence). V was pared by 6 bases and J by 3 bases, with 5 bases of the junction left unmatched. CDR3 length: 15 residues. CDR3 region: CASSWASGGTDTQYF. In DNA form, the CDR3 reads TGTGCCAGCAGTTGGGCTAGCGGGGGGACAGATACGCAGTATTTT.

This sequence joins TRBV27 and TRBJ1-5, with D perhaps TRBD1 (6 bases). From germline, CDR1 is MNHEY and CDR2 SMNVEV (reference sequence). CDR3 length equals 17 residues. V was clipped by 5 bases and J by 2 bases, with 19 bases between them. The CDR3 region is CASSVYRETAGNQPQHF. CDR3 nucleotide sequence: TGTGCCAGCAGTGTCTACAGGGAAACGGCTGGCAATCAGCCCCAGCATTTT.

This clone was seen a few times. CDR3 residues: CASSPLARDYSEQYF. CDR3 coding DNA: TGTGCCAGCAGCCCCCTCGCCAGGGACTATTCCGAGCAGTACTTC. The genes are TRBV5-4 and TRBJ2-7; 7 bases are shared with TRBD2. The CDR3 is 15 amino acids. V shed 4 bases and J 6 bases; nucleotides not matched to a gene: 13. Germline CDR1 and CDR2: SGHNT and YYREEE (reference sequence).

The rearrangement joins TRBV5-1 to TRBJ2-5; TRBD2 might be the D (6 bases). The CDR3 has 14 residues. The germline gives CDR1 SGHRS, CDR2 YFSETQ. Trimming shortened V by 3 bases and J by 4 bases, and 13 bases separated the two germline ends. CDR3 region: CASSSIPGLETQYF. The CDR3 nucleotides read TGCGCCAGCAGCTCGATCCCGGGACTAGAGACCCAGTACTTC. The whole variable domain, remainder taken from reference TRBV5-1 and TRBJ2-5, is KAGVTQTPRYLIKTRGQQVTLSCSPISGHRSVSWYQQTPGQGLQFLFEYFSETQRNKGNFPGRFSGRQFSNSRSEMNVSTLELGDSALYLCASSSIPGLETQYFGPGTRLLVL.

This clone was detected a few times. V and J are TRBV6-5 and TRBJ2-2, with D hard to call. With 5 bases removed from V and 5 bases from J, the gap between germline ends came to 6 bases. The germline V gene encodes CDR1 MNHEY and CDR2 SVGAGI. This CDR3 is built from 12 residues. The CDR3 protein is CASSKSTGELFF. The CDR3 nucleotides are TGTGCCAGCAGTAAAAGTACCGGGGAGCTGTTTTTT.

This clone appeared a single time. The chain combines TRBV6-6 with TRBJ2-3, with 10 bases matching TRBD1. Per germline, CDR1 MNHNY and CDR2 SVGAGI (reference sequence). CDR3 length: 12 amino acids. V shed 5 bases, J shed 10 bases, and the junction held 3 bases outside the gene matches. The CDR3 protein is CASSIGTGAQYF. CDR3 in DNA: TGTGCCAGCAGTATAGGGACAGGGGCGCAGTATTTT.

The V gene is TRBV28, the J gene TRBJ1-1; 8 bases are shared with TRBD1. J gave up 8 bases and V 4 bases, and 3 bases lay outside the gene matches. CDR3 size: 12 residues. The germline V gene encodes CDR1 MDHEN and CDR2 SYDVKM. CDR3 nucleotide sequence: TGTGCCAGCAGTTCGACAGGGGTGGAAGCTTTCTTT. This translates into CASSSTGVEAFF.

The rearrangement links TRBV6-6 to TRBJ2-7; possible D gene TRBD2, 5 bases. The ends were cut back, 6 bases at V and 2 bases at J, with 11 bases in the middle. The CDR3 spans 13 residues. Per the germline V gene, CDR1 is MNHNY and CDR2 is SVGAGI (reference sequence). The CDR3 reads CASRAPGTYEQYV. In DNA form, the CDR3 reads TGTGCCAGCAGGGCCCCGGGGACCTACGAGCAGTACGTC.

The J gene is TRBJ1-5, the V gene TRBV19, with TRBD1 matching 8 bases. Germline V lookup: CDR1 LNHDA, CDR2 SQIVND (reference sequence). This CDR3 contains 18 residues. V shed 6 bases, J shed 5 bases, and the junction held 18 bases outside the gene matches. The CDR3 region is CASRDGQGRFNDDQPQHF. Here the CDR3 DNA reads TGTGCCAGTAGGGACGGACAGGGAAGGTTTAATGACGATCAGCCCCAGCATTTT.

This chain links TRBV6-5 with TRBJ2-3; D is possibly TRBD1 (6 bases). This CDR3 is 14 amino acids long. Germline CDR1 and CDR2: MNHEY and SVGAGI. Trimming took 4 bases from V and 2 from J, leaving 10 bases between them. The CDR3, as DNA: TGTGCCAGCAGTTGGGGGCTAGCCACAGATACGCAGTATTTT. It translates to CASSWGLATDTQYF.

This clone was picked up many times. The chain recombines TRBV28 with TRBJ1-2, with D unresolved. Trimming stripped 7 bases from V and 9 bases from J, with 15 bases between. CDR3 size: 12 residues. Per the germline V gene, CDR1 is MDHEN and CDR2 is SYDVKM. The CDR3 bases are TGTGCCAGCATGGGTGGTAGTAAGAGCTACACCTTC. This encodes CASMGGSKSYTF.

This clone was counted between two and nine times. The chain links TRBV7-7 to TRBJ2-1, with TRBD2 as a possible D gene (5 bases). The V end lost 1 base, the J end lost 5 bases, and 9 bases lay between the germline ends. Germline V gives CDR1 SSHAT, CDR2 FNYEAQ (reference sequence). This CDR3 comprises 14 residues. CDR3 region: CASSLGTRDNEQFF. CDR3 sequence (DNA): TGTGCCAGCAGCTTAGGAACTAGAGACAATGAGCAGTTCTTC.

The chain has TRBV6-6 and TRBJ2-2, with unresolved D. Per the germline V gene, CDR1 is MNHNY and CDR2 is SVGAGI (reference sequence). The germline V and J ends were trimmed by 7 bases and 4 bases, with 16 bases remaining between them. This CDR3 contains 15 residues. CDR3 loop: CASTVSWGGTGELFF. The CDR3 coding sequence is TGTGCCAGCACCGTTAGCTGGGGTGGCACCGGGGAGCTGTTTTTT.

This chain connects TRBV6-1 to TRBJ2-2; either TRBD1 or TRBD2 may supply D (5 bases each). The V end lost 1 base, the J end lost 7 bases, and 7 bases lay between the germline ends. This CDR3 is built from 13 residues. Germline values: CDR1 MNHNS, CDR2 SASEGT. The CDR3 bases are TGTGCCAGCAGTGAAGTGAGGGGCGGGGAGCTGTTTTTT. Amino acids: CASSEVRGGELFF.

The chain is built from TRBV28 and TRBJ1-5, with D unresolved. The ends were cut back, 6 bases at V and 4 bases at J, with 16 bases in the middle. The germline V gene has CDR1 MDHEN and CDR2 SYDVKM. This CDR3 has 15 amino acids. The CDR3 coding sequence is TGTGCCAGCAGCTCGGGGAAAAGGGATAATCAGCCCCAGCATTTT. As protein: CASSSGKRDNQPQHF.

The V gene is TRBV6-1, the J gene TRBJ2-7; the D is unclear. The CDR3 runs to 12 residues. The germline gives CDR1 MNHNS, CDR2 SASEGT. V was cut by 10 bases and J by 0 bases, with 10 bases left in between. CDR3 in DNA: TGTGCCACCGAGGAGAACTCCTACGAGCAGTACTTC. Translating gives CATEENSYEQYF.

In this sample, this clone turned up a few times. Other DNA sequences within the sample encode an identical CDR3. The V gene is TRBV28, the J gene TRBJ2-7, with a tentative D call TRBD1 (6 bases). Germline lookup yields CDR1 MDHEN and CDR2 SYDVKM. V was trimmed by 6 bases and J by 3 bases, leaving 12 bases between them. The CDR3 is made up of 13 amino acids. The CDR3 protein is CASRRQANYEQYF. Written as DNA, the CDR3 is TGTGCCAGCAGGCGACAGGCTAACTACGAGCAGTACTTC.

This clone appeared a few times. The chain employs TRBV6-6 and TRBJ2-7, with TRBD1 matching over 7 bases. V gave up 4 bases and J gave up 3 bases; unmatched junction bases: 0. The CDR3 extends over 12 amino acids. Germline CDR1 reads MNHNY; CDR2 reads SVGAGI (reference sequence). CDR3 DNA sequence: TGTGCCAGCAGTTGGGACAGCTACGAGCAGTACTTC. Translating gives CASSWDSYEQYF.

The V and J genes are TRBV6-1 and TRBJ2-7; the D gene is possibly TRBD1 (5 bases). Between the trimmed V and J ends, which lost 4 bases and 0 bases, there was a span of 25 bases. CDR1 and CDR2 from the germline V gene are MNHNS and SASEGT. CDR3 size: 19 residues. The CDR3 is CASSGPRGREFLVSYEQYV. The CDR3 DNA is TGTGCCAGCAGTGGTCCAAGGGGCAGGGAATTTCTTGTCTCCTACGAGCAGTACGTC.

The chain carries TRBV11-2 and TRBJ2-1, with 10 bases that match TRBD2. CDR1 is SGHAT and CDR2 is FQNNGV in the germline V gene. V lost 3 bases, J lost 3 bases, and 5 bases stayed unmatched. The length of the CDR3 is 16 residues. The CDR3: CASSLRIAGGYNEQFF. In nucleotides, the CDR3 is TGTGCCAGCAGCTTGCGAATAGCGGGGGGCTACAATGAGCAGTTCTTC.

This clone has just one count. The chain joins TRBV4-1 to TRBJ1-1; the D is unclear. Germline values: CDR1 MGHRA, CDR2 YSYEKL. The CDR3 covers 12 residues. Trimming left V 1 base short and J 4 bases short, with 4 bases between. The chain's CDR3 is CASSQGTTEAFF. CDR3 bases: TGCGCCAGCAGCCAAGGAACCACTGAAGCTTTCTTT.

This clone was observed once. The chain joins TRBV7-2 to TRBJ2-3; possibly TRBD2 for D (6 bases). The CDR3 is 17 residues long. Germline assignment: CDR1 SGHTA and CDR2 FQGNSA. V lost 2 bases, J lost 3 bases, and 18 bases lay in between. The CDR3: CASSLTTDPGRTDTQYF. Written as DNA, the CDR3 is TGTGCCAGCAGCTTAACCACCGATCCGGGGAGGACAGATACGCAGTATTTT.

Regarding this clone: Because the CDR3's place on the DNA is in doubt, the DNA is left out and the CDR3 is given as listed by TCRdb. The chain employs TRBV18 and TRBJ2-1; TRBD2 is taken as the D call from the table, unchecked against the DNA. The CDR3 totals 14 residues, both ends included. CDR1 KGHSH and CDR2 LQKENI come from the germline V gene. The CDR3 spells CASSPFGGGANNFF.